Below are 7 T cell receptor beta chains sequenced from a single sample in a study of shared clonotypes between healthy human individuals. Clones were sequenced by immunoSEQ multiplex PCR, and TCRdb holds only the in-frame ones, with some missing. Of roughly 810,000 clones detected, about 96% appear once; the ten largest clones hold around 0.25%. CD45RO negativity and positive selection for CCR7 defined naive CD8 cells, a population that excluded terminally differentiated effector memory CD45RA+ cells. Sequencing was done on a sample of naive CD8+ T cells sorted from blood. The receptors come from a man aged 25 to 40 in good health.

The chain joins TRBV2 to TRBJ2-7, with 10 bases that match TRBD1. Germline CDR1 is SNHLY and CDR2 is FYNNEI. The CDR3 contains 14 residues. J was trimmed by 3 bases and V by 7 bases; bases with no gene match: 6. CDR3 nucleotides: TGTGCCAGCAACAGGGGACAGGGGTACTACGAGCAGTACTTC. Translating it yields CASNRGQGYYEQYF. The entire variable domain, with the rest obtained from reference TRBV2 and TRBJ2-7, is as follows: EPEVTQTPSHQVTQMGQEVILRCVPISNHLYFYWYRQILGQKVEFLVSFYNNEISEKSEIFDDQFSVERPDGSNFTLKIRSTKLEDSAMYFCASNRGQGYYEQYFGPGTRLTVT.

The chain carries TRBV5-1 and TRBJ2-7; D is tentatively TRBD1 or TRBD2 (6 bases each). Germline V gives CDR1 SGHRS, CDR2 YFSETQ. Between the trimmed V and J ends, which lost 0 bases and 0 bases, there was a span of 13 bases. The CDR3 length is 16 residues. CDR3 in DNA: TGCGCCAGCAGCTTGGTGGAGGGGACAATCTCCTACGAGCAGTACTTC. It is translated as CASSLVEGTISYEQYF.

The chain recombines TRBV6-5 with TRBJ1-2; the D is unclear. This CDR3 comprises 13 residues. Looked up from germline, CDR1 is MNHEY and CDR2 is SVGAGI. The germline V and J ends were trimmed by 6 bases and 8 bases, with 16 bases remaining between them. In DNA form, the CDR3 reads TGTGCCAGCAGGCAATCACGGACCTTGGGCTACACCTTC. This codes for CASRQSRTLGYTF.

The chain uses TRBV11-2 and TRBJ2-3; D is unclear. The V end lost 5 bases, the J end lost 3 bases, and 9 bases lay between the germline ends. This CDR3 region has 13 residues. Germline CDR1 and CDR2: SGHAT and FQNNGV. CDR3 in amino acids: CASSHFVTDTQYF. In DNA form, the CDR3 reads TGTGCCAGCAGCCACTTTGTGACAGATACGCAGTATTTT.

The gene calls are TRBV18 and TRBJ1-5; weak D call: TRBD1 (5 bases). Trimming pared 0 bases from V and 7 bases from J, leaving 13 bases between. Germline CDR1 KGHSH, CDR2 LQKENI. The CDR3 covers 15 residues. The CDR3 nucleotides are TGTGCCAGCTCACCACCCCCAGGGAGGGAACAGCCCCAGCATTTT. Translation gives CASSPPPGREQPQHF.

The chain links TRBV5-4 to TRBJ1-1; 9 nucleotides match TRBD1. The CDR3 totals 15 residues. Germline V CDR1 and CDR2: SGHNT, YYREEE (reference sequence). The junction had 9 bases not matched to a gene; V was cut back by 4 bases and J by 5 bases. The CDR3 sequence: CASSRLGTGHTEAFF. As DNA, the CDR3 is TGTGCCAGCAGCCGCCTCGGGACAGGGCATACTGAAGCTTTCTTT.

V is TRBV27 and J is TRBJ1-3, with D maybe TRBD1 (6 bases). The CDR3 has 14 residues. Trimming took off 6 bases at V and 0 bases at J, with 9 bases between the two ends. The germline V gene encodes CDR1 MNHEY and CDR2 SMNVEV (reference sequence). The CDR3 nucleotides read TGTGCCAGCAGCGGACAGAGCTCTGGAAACACCATATATTTT. It encodes CASSGQSSGNTIYF.